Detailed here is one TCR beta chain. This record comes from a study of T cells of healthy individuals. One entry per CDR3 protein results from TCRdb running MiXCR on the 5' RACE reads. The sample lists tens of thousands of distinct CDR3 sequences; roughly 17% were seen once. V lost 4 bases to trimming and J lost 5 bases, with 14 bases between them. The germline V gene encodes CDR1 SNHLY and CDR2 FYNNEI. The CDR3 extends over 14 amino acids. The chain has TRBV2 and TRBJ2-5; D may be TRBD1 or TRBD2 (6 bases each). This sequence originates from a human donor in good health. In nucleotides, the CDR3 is TGTGCCAGCAGTGTAGGGGGGAGCCGGGAGACCCAGTACTTC. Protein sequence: CASSVGGSRETQYF.